Reported below is one T cell receptor beta chain. Its antigen is currently not known. The input lacks base qualities; no much larger clone sits a single base away. Using the deep immunoSEQ assay, multiplex PCR amplified TCR CDR3 regions from genomic DNA. Genomic DNA extracted from each cell subset was distributed evenly over all wells of several immunoSEQ 96-well plates, and each plate served as one replicate. For sorted subsets, about 200 ng genomic DNA, equal to tens of thousands of T cell genomes, was loaded into each replicate PCR. Purified libraries were quantified with a Qubit 3.0 fluorometer, sized on a Bioanalyzer 2100, and re-quantified with the KAPA Library Quantification kit. Every immunoSEQ 96-well plate was sequenced on a separate single-read 150-cycle Illumina NextSeq 550 flow cell. For the original study's pipeline: Because only junctional sequences without quality scores were contained in the immunoSEQ output, filtering matching that applied to full-length reads could not be performed. To assign V/J genes and CDR3, sequences were annotated using PyIR, a Python wrapper for IgBLAST v1.9, with IMGT germline references. Reads with weak V/J assignments (E-value above 1e-6), missing CDR3, stop codons, out-of-frame junctions, or ambiguous translated residues were removed. V3J clonotypes were defined as sequences sharing an identical inferred V gene, J gene, and CDR3 amino acid sequence. The percentage overlap between two repertoires was calculated by dividing the number of shared unique clonotypes by the size of the smaller repertoire. Three approaches were used to assess repertoire richness: RTK rarefaction, the Chao1 estimator, and Recon v2.1 estimates of unobserved clonotypes. Generation probabilities were computed with OLGA for all TCRbeta clonotypes obtained by the gDNA method from a few donors. TCRdb took this table from immuneACCESS and kept in-frame rearrangements with V and J called. Such tables lack part of the clones; where checked against another copy, unresolved V genes explain under half of the gap, and the rest is unexplained. V and J calls and clone size are as listed in that table; D and trimming were resolved from the DNA. This sample gives some 1,600,000 clones in total; 95% to 99% of them show up just once. The ten largest clones capture 0.4% to 0.55% of the sample.

Trimming at the junction amounts to 2 bases on V and 1 base on J, and the germline ends lie 11 bases apart. The germline V gene (reference sequence) specifies GTSNPN as CDR1 and SVGIG as CDR2. Inclusive of the bounding cysteine and phenylalanine, the CDR3 is 15 residues long. Here the CDR3 DNA is all that survives: 45 bases in frame from base 1. The data belong to a study of shared clonotypes between healthy human individuals (dated by TCRdb to the early 2020s). Study-level background: Three men and a couple of women, aged 18 to 49 years, made up the cohort. Per donor, three plates each were used for CD4 naive and CD4 memory, two for CD8 naive, and one for CD8 memory. The study deeply sequenced blood TCR repertoires of several healthy adults to estimate repertoire size and the extent of clonotype sharing between individuals. Different laboratories and diverse techniques were used to prepare libraries and sequence TCR repertoires, to increase sequencing depth and limit assay-specific biases. Leukapheresis yielded between about 0.94 and 10 billion PBMCs per donor. The study at large found these results: The genetic and exposure-history diversity represented was limited by the small number of donors. Sampling was restricted to blood, and TCR repertoires in tissue are likely to differ from TCR repertoires in blood. Even with the large sequencing depth, rarefaction of the sorted-subset datasets indicated that sequencing was incomplete. Higher generation probabilities were observed for clonotypes shared by all four sorted-subset donors than for non-shared clonotypes. Larger estimated clonotype richness was generally found for naive subsets than for memory subsets. When four donors were compared, the shared fraction of clonotypes was around 5.1% for naive CD4, more than 3% for naive CD8, 2.3% for memory CD4, and around 0.4% for memory CD8. Pairwise subsampling indicated that sequencing depth was expected to affect the degree of clonotype sharing among donors.

Donors were healthy HIV-negative adults with no recently reported acute infections or vaccinations. Every donor was a Caucasian adult residing in Nashville, Tennessee, USA. Magnetic negative selection was used to enrich CD4+ T cells, after which naive cells were positively selected on CD45RA and the negative fraction became the memory subset. Blood was collected by leukapheresis, and PBMCs were isolated by Ficoll-Histopaque density gradient centrifugation and then cryopreserved in liquid nitrogen vapor phase. Purity and quantity of every magnetically sorted T cell population were checked by analytical flow cytometry. Each sorted fraction had its genomic DNA isolated and then quantified by UV absorbance on a Nanodrop 2000c.

The rearranged chain carries TRBV30 and TRBJ2-2; matching of 6 bases hints at TRBD1 as the D gene. This TCR was recovered from a man aged 25 to 40 in good health. Sample: naive CD4+ T cells sorted from blood. The cell subset or site label corresponds to: CD45RA+ positively selected. The bases are TGTGCCTGGAGTACAGGGACGGAGAACACCGGGGAGCTGTTTTTT. Protein translation: CAWSTGTENTGELFF.